These T cell receptor beta chains were read from a single sample in a study of shared clonotypes between healthy human individuals. Data came from immunoSEQ multiplex PCR; TCRdb stores just in-frame clones and leaves some out. The table lists some 2.3 million clones, just over 90% of them singletons. Sequenced input: naive CD4+ T cells from PBMCs. All receptors derive from a man younger than 30 in good health. Some clones in this sample may be carry-over from other donors' samples. Each CDR3 is given with its conserved first and last residue.

>TRBJ1-2|TRBV18
CASSPRIETIAANYGYTF
>TRBJ2-5|TRBV18
CASSPAGSERMETQYF
>TRBJ2-1|TRBV25-1
CASSGAAGGVGEQFF
>TRBJ2-7|TRBV6-6
CASRETGAGEQYF
>TRBJ2-3|TRBV9
CASSVGTSGSSTDTQYF
>TRBJ2-1|TRBV5-1
CASSRRPIGEAGNEQFF
>TRBJ1-3|TRBV5-8
CASSLSRTSSGNTIYF
>TRBJ1-2|TRBV29-1
CSVEGQINYGYTF
>TRBJ1-5|TRBV2
CASQGQSNQPQHF
>TRBJ2-7|TRBV28
CASSLRVYLGPSYEQYF
>TRBJ2-7|TRBV7-9
CASSGLAGRWQYF
>TRBJ1-1|TRBV30
CAGGNTEAFF
>TRBJ2-5|TRBV10-3
CAIGDPRDRGRETQYF
>TRBJ1-2|TRBV4-1
CASSHQLLGGGTYGYTF
>TRBJ2-3|TRBV9
CASSSGTISTDTQYF
>TRBJ2-7|TRBV4-1
CASSQEVAGTHSYEQYF
>TRBJ2-7|TRBV5-4
CASSVRGGNYEQYF
>TRBJ1-2|TRBV9
CASSVALVSDRDYGYTF
>TRBJ1-1|TRBV27
CASSGTTGVTTEAFF
>TRBJ1-1|TRBV11-2
CASSLLTVSNTEAFF
>TRBJ1-2|TRBV28
CASSSAGTGGIGYTF
>TRBJ2-2|TRBV7-9
CASSLVAMGELFF
>TRBJ1-6|TRBV2
CASSEQGYNSPLHF
>TRBJ1-2|TRBV28
CASSPFSGTPKADYGYTF
>TRBJ1-4|TRBV6-6
CASSRTGGNEKLFF
>TRBJ2-5|TRBV11-2
CASRGGETQYF